One sample yielded the 18 T cell receptor beta chains listed below, sequenced in a study of CXCR3-negative and CXCR3-positive naive CD8 T cells (dated by TCRdb to the late 2010s). Instrument on record: NextSeq 550. The Human TCR Profiling Kit (MiLaboratory) was used to make UMI-labeled 5' RACE TRB cDNA libraries. TCRdb reprocessed the public reads and reports one entry per CDR3 protein sequence, without DNA. The record for this sample contains over 70,000 distinct CDR3 sequences. Over 1.5% of the sample belongs to the ten largest clones. Material: naive CXCR3- CD8+ T cells from blood. What the cell subset or site label conveys for this sample: CD45RO-CCR7+CD27+CD95- naive CD8+ T cells lacking CXCR3 (TNR3-). The origin of the receptors is a human donor in good health. Some clones in this sample may be carry-over from other donors' samples.

The rearrangement links TRBV7-9 to TRBJ2-3; TCRdb names TRBD2, which stays unverified in the absence of DNA. The CDR3 has 16 amino acids. Germline CDR1 SEHNR, CDR2 FQNEAQ (reference sequence). The CDR3 is CASSLGLATLPDTQYF. Using reference TRBV7-9 and TRBJ2-3 for the parts outside the CDR3, the full variable domain is DTGVSQNPRHKITKRGQNVTFRCDPISEHNRLYWYRQTLGQGPEFLTYFQNEAQLEKSRLLSDRFSAERPKGSFSTLEIQRTEQGDSAMYLCASSLGLATLPDTQYFGPGTRLTVL.

The chain employs TRBV6-2 or TRBV6-3 and TRBJ2-5; TCRdb proposes TRBD2, but this gene call is untestable without DNA. In germline, CDR1 is MNHEY, CDR2 SVGEGT. There are 14 residues in the CDR3. CDR3 residues: CASSPAGGQETQYF.

J is TRBJ2-1 and V is TRBV12-3 or TRBV12-4. The CDR3 is 11 amino acids. CDR3 sequence reads: CASSPINEQFF.

The CDR3 sequence is CSVESGTGSAEAFF. The chain has TRBV29-1 and TRBJ1-1; TCRdb designates TRBD1, a call that cannot be tested without DNA. The CDR3 runs 14 residues. CDR1 and CDR2 from the germline V gene are SQVTM and ANQGSEA.

This chain joins TRBV19 and TRBJ2-2; TCRdb's D gene call, TRBD1, goes unchecked for lack of DNA. This CDR3 is 15 amino acids long. Germline assignment: CDR1 LNHDA and CDR2 SQIVND (reference sequence). The CDR3 protein is CASRRDWENTGELFF.

The V and J genes are TRBV10-3 and TRBJ2-3. The CDR3 totals 17 residues. Germline values: CDR1 ENHRY, CDR2 SYGVKD. The CDR3 sequence: CAISESTSRRRTDTQYF.

This chain joins TRBV7-9 and TRBJ1-2; lacking DNA, the TRBD1 call made by TCRdb goes unchecked. This CDR3 has 14 residues. The V gene's germline CDR1 is SEHNR and CDR2 FQNEAQ (reference sequence). CDR3 sequence reads: CASSLDTGPNGYTF.

The chain is built from TRBV7-3 and TRBJ2-3. In germline, CDR1 is SGHTA, CDR2 FQGTGA. The CDR3 totals 13 residues. The CDR3 reads CASSRENTDTQYF.

The V gene is TRBV29-1, the J gene TRBJ2-1; as DNA is missing, the TRBD2 call by TCRdb cannot be tested. The CDR3 spans 18 residues. The germline gives CDR1 SQVTM, CDR2 ANQGSEA. CDR3 protein: CSATGLAGEGPRTNEQFF.

The rearrangement uses TRBV6-5 and TRBJ2-3. The CDR3 length is 14 residues. Germline CDR1 MNHEY, CDR2 SVGAGI. This CDR3 is CASRKGLAPDTQYF.

This chain uses TRBV20-1 with TRBJ1-2; TCRdb lists TRBD1, though no DNA is available to test this call. Germline lookup yields CDR1 DFQATT and CDR2 SNEGSKA (reference sequence). This CDR3 has 15 residues. The CDR3 spells CSARDLLRGADGYTF.

The chain joins TRBV7-8 to TRBJ2-3; TCRdb's D call, TRBD2, is unchecked because there is no DNA. Germline CDR1 reads SGHVS; CDR2 reads FQNEAQ. This CDR3 is 17 amino acids long. The CDR3 reads CASSLFVLAGGKDTQYF.

The V gene is TRBV29-1, the J gene TRBJ2-1. Germline V gives CDR1 SQVTM, CDR2 ANQGSEA. The CDR3 spans 11 residues. CDR3 sequence: CSVVSYNEQFF.

This chain joins TRBV3-1 and TRBJ2-5; with no DNA, the TCRdb D assignment of TRBD2 cannot be verified. The CDR3 spans 15 residues. CDR1 LGHDT and CDR2 YNNKEL come from the germline V gene (reference sequence). CDR3 sequence reads: CASSQDWENEETQYF.

The chain links TRBV10-2 to TRBJ1-5. CDR3 length: 15 amino acids. CDR1 and CDR2 (germline): WSHSY, SAAADI. The CDR3 sequence is CASSSAGPGDESQHF.

V gene TRBV3-1 combines with J gene TRBJ2-3; TCRdb picks TRBD1, but there is no DNA to check that call. The CDR3 is 16 residues long. In germline, CDR1 is LGHDT, CDR2 YNNKEL (reference sequence). The CDR3 protein is CASSQELADITDTQYF.

The chain employs TRBV29-1 and TRBJ2-5; TCRdb lists TRBD1, though no DNA is available to test this call. Per the germline V gene, CDR1 is SQVTM and CDR2 is ANQGSEA. CDR3 length equals 15 residues. The CDR3 reads CSVEPRTGGRETQYF. Full variable domain (missing parts from reference TRBV29-1 and TRBJ2-5): SAVISQKPSRDICQRGTSLTIQCQVDSQVTMMFWYRQQPGQSLTLIATANQGSEATYESGFVIDKFPISRPNLTFSTLTVSNMSPEDSSIYLCSVEPRTGGRETQYFGPGTRLLVL.

The rearrangement links TRBV11-2 to TRBJ2-3; there is no DNA to check the TCRdb D call of TRBD2. The CDR3 runs to 14 residues. Germline V gene sequence: CDR1 SGHAT, CDR2 FQNNGV. CDR3 loop: CASSLRPIGDTQYF.